One sample yielded the 7 T cell receptor beta chains listed below, sequenced in a study of blood T cell repertoires in COVID-19. Clones were read by immunoSEQ multiplex PCR, and TCRdb kept only the in-frame ones, dropping some. The sample contains roughly 230,000 clones, around 80% of which appear only once. Sequenced material: peripheral blood. The receptors come from a man aged 35 to 55 with acute or convalescent COVID-19.

The chain links TRBV23-1 to TRBJ1-5; D call uncertain. TRBV23-1 is sorted into the ORF group, with uncertain function. This CDR3 region has 12 residues. V was pared by 3 bases and J by 6 bases, with 6 bases between. The CDR3 DNA reads as TGCGCCAGCAGTCACAGCGGTCAGCCCCAGCATTTT. Translated, it gives CASSHSGQPQHF.

This clone was observed a single time. In the same sample, other DNA sequences code for this CDR3. The rearrangement joins TRBV4-3 to TRBJ1-1, with D possibly TRBD1 on 6 matching bases. In germline, CDR1 is LGHNA, CDR2 YSLEER. Trimming shortened V by 6 bases and J by 0 bases, and 11 bases separated the two germline ends. CDR3 size: 14 residues. The CDR3 spells CASSHGQLNTEAFF. The CDR3 bases are TGCGCCAGCAGTCACGGACAGCTGAACACTGAAGCTTTCTTT.

In its sample, this clone was seen a few times. The rearrangement links TRBV7-8 to TRBJ1-5; 8 bases line up with TRBD1. Looked up from germline, CDR1 is SGHVS and CDR2 is FQNEAQ. The CDR3 is 16 residues long. Trimming took 4 bases from V and 1 from J; bases not matched to a gene: 6. The CDR3 sequence is CASSSIRGRSNQPQHF. For the CDR3, the DNA is TGTGCCAGCAGCTCTATCAGGGGGCGAAGCAATCAGCCCCAGCATTTT.

The chain combines TRBV20-1 with TRBJ2-1, with D possibly TRBD2 on 6 matching bases. Trimming removed 3 bases at V and 6 bases at J, with 12 bases between. The V gene's germline CDR1 is DFQATT and CDR2 SNEGSKA (reference sequence). CDR3 length equals 13 residues. CDR3 region: CSASTGALNEQFF. DNA of the CDR3: TGCAGTGCTAGTACGGGAGCCCTCAATGAGCAGTTCTTC.

CDR3 in amino acids: CASSSQGISTDTQYF. DNA of the CDR3: TGTGCCAGCAGCTCCCAGGGAATATCCACAGATACGCAGTATTTT. V gene TRBV7-9 combines with J gene TRBJ2-3, with D maybe TRBD1 (5 bases). This CDR3 region has 15 residues. Trimming cost V 4 bases and J 2 bases, with 13 bases left between them. CDR1 and CDR2 from the germline V gene are SEHNR and FQNEAQ (reference sequence).

CDR3 residues: CASSEDTGLYQPQHF. Here the CDR3 DNA reads TGTGCCAGCAGCGAAGATACAGGGCTATATCAGCCCCAGCATTTT. The chain employs TRBV7-2 and TRBJ1-5; a possible D gene is TRBD1 (6 bases). V lost 5 bases, J lost 5 bases, and 16 bases lay in between. Per the germline V gene, CDR1 is SGHTA and CDR2 is FQGNSA. The CDR3 length is 15 residues.

This rearrangement joins TRBV3-1 (or the pseudogene TRBV3-2) to TRBJ1-1; 8 positions agree with TRBD1. J gave up 4 bases and V 7 bases, and 20 bases lay outside the gene matches. The germline V gene has CDR1 LGHDT and CDR2 YNNKEL (reference sequence). The CDR3 runs to 18 residues. The CDR3 region has the DNA TGTGCCAGCACCCTCTCCCAGGGGGCGGCGAGTGGAGGCACTGAAGCTTTCTTT. It is translated as CASTLSQGAASGGTEAFF.